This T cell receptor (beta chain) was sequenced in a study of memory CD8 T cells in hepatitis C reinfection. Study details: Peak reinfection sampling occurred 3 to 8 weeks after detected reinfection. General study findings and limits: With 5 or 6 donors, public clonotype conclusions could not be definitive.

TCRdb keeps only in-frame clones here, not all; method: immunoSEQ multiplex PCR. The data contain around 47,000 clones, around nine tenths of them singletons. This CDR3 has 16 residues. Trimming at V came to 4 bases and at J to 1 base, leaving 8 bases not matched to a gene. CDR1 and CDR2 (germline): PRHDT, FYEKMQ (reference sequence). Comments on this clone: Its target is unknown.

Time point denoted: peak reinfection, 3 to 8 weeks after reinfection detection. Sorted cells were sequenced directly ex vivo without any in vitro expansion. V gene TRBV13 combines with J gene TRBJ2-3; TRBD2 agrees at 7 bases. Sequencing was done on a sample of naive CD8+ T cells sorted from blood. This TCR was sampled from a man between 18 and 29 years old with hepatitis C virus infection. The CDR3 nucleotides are TGTGCCAGCAGCTACCGGCGGGAGTACGGCACAGATACGCAGTATTTT. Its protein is CASSYRREYGTDTQYF.